The clone carrying this TCR beta chain was seen more than once but under ten times. Its antigen is unknown. This specimen comes from a study of cytomegalovirus exposure and HLA in healthy donors. Overall study results and limits: Among TCR beta chains, those listed as cytomegalovirus-associated numbered over 150. Later examination showed HLA-associated TCR beta chains had greater clonal expansion than equally common others. TCR beta sequences reportedly predicted most subjects' HLA-A and HLA-B alleles accurately.

PCR involved 60 Vbeta and 13 Jbeta primers. Only in-frame clones appear in the TCRdb table, and some are missing; sequencing was by immunoSEQ multiplex PCR. This sample has 83,000 or so clones, with 75% to 85% found just once. The germline V gene has CDR1 SGHNT and CDR2 YYREEE (reference sequence). Trimming took off 0 bases at V and 2 bases at J, with 6 bases between the two ends. This CDR3 is 15 amino acids long. Sequencing input: PBMCs. The TCR was taken from a woman between 40 and 55 years old in good health and CMV-seropositive. The V call is TRBV5-4, the J call TRBJ2-6; D gene uncertain. The DNA for the CDR3 is TGTGCCAGCAGCTTGGAACTTACTGGGGCCAACGTCCTGACTTTC. This sequence encodes CASSLELTGANVLTF. Using reference TRBV5-4 and TRBJ2-6 for the parts outside the CDR3, the full variable domain is ETGVTQSPTHLIKTRGQQVTLRCSSQSGHNTVSWYQQALGQGPQFIFQYYREEENGRGNFPPRFSGLQFPNYSSELNVNALELDDSALYLCASSLELTGANVLTFGAGSRLTVL.